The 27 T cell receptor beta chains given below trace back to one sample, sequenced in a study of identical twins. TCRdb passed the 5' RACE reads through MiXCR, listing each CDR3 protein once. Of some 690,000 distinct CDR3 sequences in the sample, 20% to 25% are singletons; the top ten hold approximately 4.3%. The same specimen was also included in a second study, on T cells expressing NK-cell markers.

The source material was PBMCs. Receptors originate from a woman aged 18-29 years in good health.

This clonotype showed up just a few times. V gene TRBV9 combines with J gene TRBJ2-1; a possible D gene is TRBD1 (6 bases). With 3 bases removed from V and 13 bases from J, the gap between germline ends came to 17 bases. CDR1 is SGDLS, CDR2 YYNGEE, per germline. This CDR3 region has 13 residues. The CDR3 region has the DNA TGTGCCAGCAGCGGAGGGGGTAGTCGAGGTCAGTTCTTC. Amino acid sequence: CASSGGGSRGQFF.

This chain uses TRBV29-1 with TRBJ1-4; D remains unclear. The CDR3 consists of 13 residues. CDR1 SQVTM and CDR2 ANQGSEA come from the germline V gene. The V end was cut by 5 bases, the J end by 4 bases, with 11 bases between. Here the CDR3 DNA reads TGCAGCGTTAGGGCAGACCTTAATGAAAAACTGTTTTTT. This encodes CSVRADLNEKLFF.

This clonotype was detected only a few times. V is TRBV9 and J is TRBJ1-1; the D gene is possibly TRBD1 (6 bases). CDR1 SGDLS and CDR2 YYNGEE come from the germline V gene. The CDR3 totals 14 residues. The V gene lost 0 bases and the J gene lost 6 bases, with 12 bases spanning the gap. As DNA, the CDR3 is TGTGCCAGCAGCGTAGCAGGGGCTGGATCTGAAGCTTTCTTT. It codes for CASSVAGAGSEAFF.

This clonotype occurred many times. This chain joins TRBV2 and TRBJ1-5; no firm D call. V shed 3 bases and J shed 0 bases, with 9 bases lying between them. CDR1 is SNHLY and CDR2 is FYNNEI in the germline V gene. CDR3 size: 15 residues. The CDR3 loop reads CASSEMGYSNQPQHF. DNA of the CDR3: TGTGCCAGCAGTGAGATGGGGTATAGCAATCAGCCCCAGCATTTT.

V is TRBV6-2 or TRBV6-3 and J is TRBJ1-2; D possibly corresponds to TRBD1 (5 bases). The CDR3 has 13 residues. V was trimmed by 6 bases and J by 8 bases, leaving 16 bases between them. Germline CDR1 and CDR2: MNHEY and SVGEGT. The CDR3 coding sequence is TGTGCCAGCAGAATCGGGACGGACCGCGGCTACACCTTC. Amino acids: CASRIGTDRGYTF.

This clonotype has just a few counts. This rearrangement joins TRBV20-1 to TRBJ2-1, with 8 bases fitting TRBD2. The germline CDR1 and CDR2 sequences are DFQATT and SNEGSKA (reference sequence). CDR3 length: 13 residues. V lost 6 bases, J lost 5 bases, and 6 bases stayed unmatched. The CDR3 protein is CSAPVSGDNEQFF. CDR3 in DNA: TGCAGTGCCCCCGTTAGCGGGGACAATGAGCAGTTCTTC.

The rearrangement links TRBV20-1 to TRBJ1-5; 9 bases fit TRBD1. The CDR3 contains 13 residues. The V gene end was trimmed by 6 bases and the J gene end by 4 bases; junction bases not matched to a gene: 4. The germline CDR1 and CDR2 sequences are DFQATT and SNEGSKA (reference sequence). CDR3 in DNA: TGCAGTGCCACCGGGACAGGGAATCAGCCCCAGCATTTT. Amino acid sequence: CSATGTGNQPQHF.

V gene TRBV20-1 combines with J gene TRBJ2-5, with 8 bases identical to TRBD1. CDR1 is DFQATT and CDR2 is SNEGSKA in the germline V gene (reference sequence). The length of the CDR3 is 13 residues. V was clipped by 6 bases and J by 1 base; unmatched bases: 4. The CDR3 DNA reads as TGCAGTGCAGAAGACAGGGGCCAAGAGACCCAGTACTTC. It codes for CSAEDRGQETQYF.

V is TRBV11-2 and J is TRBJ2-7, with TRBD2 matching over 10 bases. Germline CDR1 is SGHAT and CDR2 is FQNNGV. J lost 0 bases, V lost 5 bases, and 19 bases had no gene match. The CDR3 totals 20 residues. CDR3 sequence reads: CASSLNSAGGPSVSSYEQYF. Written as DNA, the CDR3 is TGTGCCAGCAGCCTCAACTCAGCGGGAGGGCCTTCCGTAAGCTCCTACGAGCAGTACTTC.

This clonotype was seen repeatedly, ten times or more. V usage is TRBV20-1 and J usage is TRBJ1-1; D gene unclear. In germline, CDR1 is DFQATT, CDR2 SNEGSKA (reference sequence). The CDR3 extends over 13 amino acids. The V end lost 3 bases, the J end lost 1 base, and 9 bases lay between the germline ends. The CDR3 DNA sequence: TGCAGTGCTAGTCACAGTACGAACACTGAAGCTTTCTTT. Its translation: CSASHSTNTEAFF.

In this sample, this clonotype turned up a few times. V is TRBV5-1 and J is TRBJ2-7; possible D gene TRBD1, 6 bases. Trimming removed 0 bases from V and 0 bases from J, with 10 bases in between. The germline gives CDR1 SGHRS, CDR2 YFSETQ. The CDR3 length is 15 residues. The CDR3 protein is CASSLDSRGSYEQYF. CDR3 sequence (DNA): TGCGCCAGCAGCTTGGATTCCAGGGGCTCCTACGAGCAGTACTTC.

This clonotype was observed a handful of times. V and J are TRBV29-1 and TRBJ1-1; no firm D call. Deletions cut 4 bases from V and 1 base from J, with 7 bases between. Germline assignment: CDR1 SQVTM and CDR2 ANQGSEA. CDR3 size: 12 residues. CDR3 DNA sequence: TGCAGCGTTGCCCTGGGGAACACTGAAGCTTTCTTT. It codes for CSVALGNTEAFF.

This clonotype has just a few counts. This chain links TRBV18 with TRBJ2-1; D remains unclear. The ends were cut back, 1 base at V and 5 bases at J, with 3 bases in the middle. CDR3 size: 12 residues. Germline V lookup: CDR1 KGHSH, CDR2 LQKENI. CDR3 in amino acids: CASSPRHNEQFF. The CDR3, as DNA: TGTGCCAGCTCACCACGGCACAATGAGCAGTTCTTC.

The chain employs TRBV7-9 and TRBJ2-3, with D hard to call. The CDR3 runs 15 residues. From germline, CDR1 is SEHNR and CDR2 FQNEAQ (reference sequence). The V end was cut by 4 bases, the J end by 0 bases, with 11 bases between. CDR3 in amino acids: CASSSTPSSTDTQYF. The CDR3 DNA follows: TGTGCCAGCAGCTCCACTCCCTCTAGCACAGATACGCAGTATTTT.

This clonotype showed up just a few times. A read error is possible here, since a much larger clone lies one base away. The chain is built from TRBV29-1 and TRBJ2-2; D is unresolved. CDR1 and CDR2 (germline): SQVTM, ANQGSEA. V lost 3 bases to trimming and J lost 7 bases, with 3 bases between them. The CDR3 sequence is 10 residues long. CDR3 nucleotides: TGCAGCGTTGATGACGGGGAGCTGTTTTTT. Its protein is CSVDDGELFF.

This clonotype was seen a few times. The CDR3 sequence is CASRERLFTDTQYF. The DNA for the CDR3 is TGTGCCAGCAGAGAGCGGCTCTTCACAGATACGCAGTATTTT. This rearrangement joins TRBV25-1 to TRBJ2-3; possibly TRBD2 for D (5 bases). There are 14 residues in the CDR3. Germline V lookup: CDR1 MGHDK, CDR2 SYGVNS. V shed 6 bases and J shed 2 bases, with 12 bases lying between them.

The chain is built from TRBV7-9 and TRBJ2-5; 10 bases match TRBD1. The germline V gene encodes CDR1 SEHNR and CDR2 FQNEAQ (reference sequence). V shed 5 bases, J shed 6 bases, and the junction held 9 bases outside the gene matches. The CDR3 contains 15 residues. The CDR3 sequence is CASSPGTGAKKTQYF. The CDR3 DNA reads TGTGCCAGCAGCCCCGGGACAGGGGCCAAGAAGACCCAGTACTTC.

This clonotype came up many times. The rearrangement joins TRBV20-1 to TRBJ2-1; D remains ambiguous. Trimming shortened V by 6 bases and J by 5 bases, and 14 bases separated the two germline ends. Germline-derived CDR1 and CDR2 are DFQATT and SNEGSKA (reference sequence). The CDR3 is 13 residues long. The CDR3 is CSATPDVHNEQFF. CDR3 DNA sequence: TGCAGTGCAACTCCCGACGTCCACAATGAGCAGTTCTTC.

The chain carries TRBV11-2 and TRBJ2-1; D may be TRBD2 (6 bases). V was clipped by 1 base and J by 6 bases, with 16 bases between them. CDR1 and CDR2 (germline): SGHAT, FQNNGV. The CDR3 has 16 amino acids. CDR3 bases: TGTGCCAGCAGCTTAGTGCGCGGGATCCAGGTCAATGAGCAGTTCTTC. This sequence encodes CASSLVRGIQVNEQFF.

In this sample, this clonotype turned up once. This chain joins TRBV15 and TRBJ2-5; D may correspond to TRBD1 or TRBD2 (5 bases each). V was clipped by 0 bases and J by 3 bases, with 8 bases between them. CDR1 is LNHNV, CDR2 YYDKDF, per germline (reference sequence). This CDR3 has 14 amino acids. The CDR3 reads CATSRDLGEETQYF. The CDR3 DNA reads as TGTGCCACCAGCAGAGATTTGGGGGAAGAGACCCAGTACTTC.

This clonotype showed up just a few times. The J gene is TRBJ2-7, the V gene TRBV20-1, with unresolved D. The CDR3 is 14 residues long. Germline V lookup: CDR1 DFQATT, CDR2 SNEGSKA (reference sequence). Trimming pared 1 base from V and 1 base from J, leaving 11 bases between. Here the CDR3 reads CSARALVSSYEQYF. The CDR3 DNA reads TGCAGTGCTAGAGCGCTCGTCTCTTCCTACGAGCAGTACTTC.

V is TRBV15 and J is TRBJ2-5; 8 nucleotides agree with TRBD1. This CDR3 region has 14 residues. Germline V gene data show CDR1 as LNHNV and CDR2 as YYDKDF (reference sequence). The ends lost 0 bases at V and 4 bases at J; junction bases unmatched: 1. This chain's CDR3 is CATSRDRGRETQYF. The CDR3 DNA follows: TGTGCCACCAGCAGAGACAGGGGGCGAGAGACCCAGTACTTC. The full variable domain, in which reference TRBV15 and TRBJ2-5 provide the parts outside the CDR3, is DAMVIQNPRYQVTQFGKPVTLSCSQTLNHNVMYWYQQKSSQAPKLLFHYYDKDFNNEADTPDNFQSRRPNTSFCFLDIRSPGLGDTAMYLCATSRDRGRETQYFGPGTRLLVL.

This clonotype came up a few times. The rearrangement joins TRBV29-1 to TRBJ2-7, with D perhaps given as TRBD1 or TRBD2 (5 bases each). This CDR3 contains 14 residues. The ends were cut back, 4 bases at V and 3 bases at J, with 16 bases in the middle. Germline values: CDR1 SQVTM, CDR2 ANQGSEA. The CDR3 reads CSVVLGTGDYEQYF. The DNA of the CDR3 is TGCAGCGTTGTATTAGGGACCGGGGACTACGAGCAGTACTTC.

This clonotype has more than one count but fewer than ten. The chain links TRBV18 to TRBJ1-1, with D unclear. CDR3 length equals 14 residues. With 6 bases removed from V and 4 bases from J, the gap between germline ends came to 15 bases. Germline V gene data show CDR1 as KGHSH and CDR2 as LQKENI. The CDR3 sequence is CASSLDPGITEAFF. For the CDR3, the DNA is TGTGCCAGCTCCCTTGATCCGGGTATCACTGAAGCTTTCTTT.

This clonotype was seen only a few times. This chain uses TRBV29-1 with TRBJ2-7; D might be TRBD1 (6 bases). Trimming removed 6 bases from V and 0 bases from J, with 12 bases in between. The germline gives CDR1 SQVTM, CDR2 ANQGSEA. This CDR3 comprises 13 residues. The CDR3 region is CSVQGLSSYEQYF. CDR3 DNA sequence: TGCAGCGTACAGGGTTTAAGCTCCTACGAGCAGTACTTC.

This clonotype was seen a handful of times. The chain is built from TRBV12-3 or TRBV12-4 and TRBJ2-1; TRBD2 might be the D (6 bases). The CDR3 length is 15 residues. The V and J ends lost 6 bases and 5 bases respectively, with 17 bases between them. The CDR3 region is CASRDGTSTNNEQFF. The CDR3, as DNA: TGTGCCAGCAGGGATGGGACTTCCACCAACAATGAGCAGTTCTTC.

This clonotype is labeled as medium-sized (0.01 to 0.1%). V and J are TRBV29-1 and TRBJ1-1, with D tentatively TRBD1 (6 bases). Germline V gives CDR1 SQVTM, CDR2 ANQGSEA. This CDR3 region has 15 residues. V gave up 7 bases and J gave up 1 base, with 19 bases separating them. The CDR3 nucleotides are TGCAGCGCTACACATCTGGGGGGCGCGAACACTGAAGCTTTCTTT. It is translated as CSATHLGGANTEAFF. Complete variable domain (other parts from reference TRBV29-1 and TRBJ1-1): SAVISQKPSRDICQRGTSLTIQCQVDSQVTMMFWYRQQPGQSLTLIATANQGSEATYESGFVIDKFPISRPNLTFSTLTVSNMSPEDSSIYLCSATHLGGANTEAFFGQGTRLTVV.